This is a list of T cell receptor beta chains from one sample in a study of cytomegalovirus exposure and HLA in healthy donors. Here immunoSEQ multiplex PCR was the method, and the copy in TCRdb shows in-frame clones only, minus some. The top ten clones hold 2% to 2.5% of a sample with 95,000 to 100,000 clones, around three quarters of them seen once. Sequencing input: PBMCs. The receptors shown here come from a man aged 35 to 55 in good health and CMV-seronegative. Both conserved end residues are trimmed from each CDR3. The D gene is left open where the match is weak.

14 . TRBV7-9 ASSPQRGPSTDTQY
14 TRBD1 TRBV10-3 AISLTLGQDYNGYT
13 . TRBV7-8 ASSVLRVYQETQY
13 . TRBV5-1 ASSLQGYSNQPQH
14 TRBD2 TRBV9 ASKGTSGGPSYEQY
12 . TRBV6-6 ASRPAGTPDTQY
11 TRBD1 TRBV5-4 ASTSTGAYEQY
11 . TRBV6-5 ASYLGVGNTIY
11 . TRBV4-3 ASSQARGYEQY
13 . TRBV5-5 ASSLASGHTGELF